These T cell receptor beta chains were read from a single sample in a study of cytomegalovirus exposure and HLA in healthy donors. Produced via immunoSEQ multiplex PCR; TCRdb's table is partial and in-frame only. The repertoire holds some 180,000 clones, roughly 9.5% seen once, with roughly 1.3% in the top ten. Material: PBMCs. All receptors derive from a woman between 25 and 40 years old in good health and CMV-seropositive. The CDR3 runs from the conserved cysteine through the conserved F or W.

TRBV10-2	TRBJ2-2	CASSDPGTSGTGELFF
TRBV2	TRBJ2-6	CASKTFLSGANVLTF
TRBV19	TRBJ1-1	CASRLTGAGTEAFF
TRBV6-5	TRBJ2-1	CASSYGLAGAYNEQFF
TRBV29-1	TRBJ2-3	CSVENWSAQYF
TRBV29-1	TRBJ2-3	CSVELAGEGYRTDTQYF
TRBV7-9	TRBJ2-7	CASSLELQGQQYF
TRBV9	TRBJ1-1	CASSPPTSLAEAFF
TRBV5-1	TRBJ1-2	CASRADIYGYTF
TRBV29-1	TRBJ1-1	CSVGGETGKGTEAFF
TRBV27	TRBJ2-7	CASRRAGRAWEQYF
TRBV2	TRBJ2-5	CASSGATGTGEETQYF
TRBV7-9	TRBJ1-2	CASSPDQGASLGYTF
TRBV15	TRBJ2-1	CATSRPPRGTNEQFF
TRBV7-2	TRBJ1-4	CASSFSRTGPNEKLFF
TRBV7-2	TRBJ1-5	CASSFARADQPQHF
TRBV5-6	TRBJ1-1	CASHRALNTEAFF
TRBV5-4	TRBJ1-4	CASSFGGPTNEKLFF
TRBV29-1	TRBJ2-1	CSVASGEPWYNEQFF
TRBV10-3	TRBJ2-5	CAISESDRGQETQYF